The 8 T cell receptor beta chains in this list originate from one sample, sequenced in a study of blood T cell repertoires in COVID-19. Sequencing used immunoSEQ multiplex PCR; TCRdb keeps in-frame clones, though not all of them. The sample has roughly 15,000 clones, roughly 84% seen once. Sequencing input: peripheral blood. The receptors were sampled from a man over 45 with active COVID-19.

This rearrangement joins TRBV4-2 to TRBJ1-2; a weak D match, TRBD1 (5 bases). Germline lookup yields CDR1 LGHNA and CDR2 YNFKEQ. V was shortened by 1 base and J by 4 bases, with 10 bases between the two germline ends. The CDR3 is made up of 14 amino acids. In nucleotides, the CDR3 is TGTGCCAGCAGCCAAGGTGGGGGGGTCTATGGCTACACCTTC. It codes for CASSQGGGVYGYTF.

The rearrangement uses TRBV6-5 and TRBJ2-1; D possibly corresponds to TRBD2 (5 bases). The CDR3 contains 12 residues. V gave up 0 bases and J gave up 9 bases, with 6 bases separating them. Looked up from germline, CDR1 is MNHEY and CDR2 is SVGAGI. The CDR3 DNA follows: TGTGCCAGCAGTTACTCGGGAGTTGAGCAGTTCTTC. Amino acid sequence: CASSYSGVEQFF.

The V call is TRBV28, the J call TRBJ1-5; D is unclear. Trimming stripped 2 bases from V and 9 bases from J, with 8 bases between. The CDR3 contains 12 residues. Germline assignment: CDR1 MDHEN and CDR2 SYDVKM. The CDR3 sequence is CASSLPRGPQHF. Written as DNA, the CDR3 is TGTGCCAGCAGTTTACCCAGAGGGCCCCAGCATTTT.

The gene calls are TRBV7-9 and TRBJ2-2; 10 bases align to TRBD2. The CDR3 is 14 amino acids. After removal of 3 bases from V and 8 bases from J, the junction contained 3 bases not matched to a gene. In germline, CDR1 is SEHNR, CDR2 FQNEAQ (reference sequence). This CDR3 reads CASSLGLATGELFF. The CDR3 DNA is TGTGCCAGCAGCTTGGGACTAGCGACTGGGGAGCTGTTTTTT.

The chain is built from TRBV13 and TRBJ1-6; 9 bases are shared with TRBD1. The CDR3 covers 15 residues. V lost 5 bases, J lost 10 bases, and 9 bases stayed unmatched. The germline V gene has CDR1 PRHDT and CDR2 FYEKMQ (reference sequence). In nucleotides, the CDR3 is TGTGCCAGCAGCGATCGGGGACAGGGTAGCTCACCCCTCCACTTT. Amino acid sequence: CASSDRGQGSSPLHF.

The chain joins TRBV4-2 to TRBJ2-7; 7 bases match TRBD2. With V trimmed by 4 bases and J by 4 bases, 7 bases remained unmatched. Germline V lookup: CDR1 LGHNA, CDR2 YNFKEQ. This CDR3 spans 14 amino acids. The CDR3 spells CASSPASGKYEQYF. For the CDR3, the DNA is TGTGCCAGCAGCCCTGCTAGCGGAAAATACGAGCAGTACTTC.

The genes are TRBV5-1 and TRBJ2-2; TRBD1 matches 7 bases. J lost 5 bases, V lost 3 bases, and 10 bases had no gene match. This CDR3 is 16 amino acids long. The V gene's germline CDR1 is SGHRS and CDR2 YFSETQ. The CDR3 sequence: CASSYDRAGGTGELFF. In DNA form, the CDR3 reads TGCGCCAGCAGCTACGACAGGGCCGGTGGAACCGGGGAGCTGTTTTTT.

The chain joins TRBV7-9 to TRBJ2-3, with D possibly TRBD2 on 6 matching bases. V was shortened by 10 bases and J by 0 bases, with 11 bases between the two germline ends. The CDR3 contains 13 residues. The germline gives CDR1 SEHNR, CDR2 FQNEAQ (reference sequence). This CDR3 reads CANGDFSTDTQYF. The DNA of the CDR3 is TGTGCCAACGGGGACTTCAGCACAGATACGCAGTATTTT.